This T cell receptor (beta chain) was observed in a study of shared clonotypes between healthy human individuals. About the research overall: Each donor's CD4 naive and CD4 memory cells filled three plates apiece, CD8 naive two, and CD8 memory one. Points from the study as a whole: Incomplete sequencing of sorted subsets was indicated by rarefaction despite large depth. Relative to clonotypes present in all four donors, those not shared had lower generation probabilities.

Sequencing used immunoSEQ multiplex PCR; TCRdb keeps in-frame clones, though not all of them. The repertoire has about 2.4 million clones, approximately 94% of them found once; the top ten carry about 0.39%. Donors, healthy HIV-negative adults, lacked recent acute infections or vaccinations. This clone was recorded once. Its matching antigen is unknown. Other DNA sequences of this sample code for an identical CDR3. Sequenced: naive CD4+ T cells from PBMCs. Indicated subset: CD45RA+ positively selected. This receptor was taken from a man aged 18 to 35 in good health. Some clones in this sample may be carry-over from other donors' samples.

This chain's CDR3 is CASSPQGTNEKLFF. In DNA, the CDR3 is TGCGCCAGCAGCCCTCAGGGAACTAATGAAAAACTGTTTTTT. This chain uses TRBV5-1 with TRBJ1-4; D might be TRBD1 (5 bases). The germline V gene has CDR1 SGHRS and CDR2 YFSETQ. This CDR3 comprises 14 residues. Trimming left V 4 bases short and J 1 base short, with 8 bases between.